Listed below are T cell receptor beta chains from one sample, sequenced in a study of OX40 agonist ivuxolimab in advanced cancers. Clones were sequenced by immunoSEQ multiplex PCR, and TCRdb holds only the in-frame ones, with some missing. The data contain almost 70,000 clones, more than 70% of them seen just once; the ten biggest clones take up under 3%. Sequenced here: CD4+ or CD8+ T cells sorted from blood, sampled in a trial of the OX40 agonist ivuxolimab. The source of these receptors is an adult with an advanced solid tumor such as melanoma, head and neck, liver or kidney cancer. CDR3s include the opening cysteine and the closing phenylalanine or tryptophan. The D gene is left open where the match is weak. Clone size appears in some rows only: once, few, many, or a class for an expanded clone.

J gene	D gene	clone size	V gene	CDR3 protein	CDR3 DNA
TRBJ2-7	TRBD1	-	TRBV6-5	CASSYSMGSGGIEQYF	TGTGCCAGCAGTTACTCGATGGGTTCAGGGGGCATCGAGCAGTACTTC
TRBJ2-7	TRBD1	-	TRBV15	CATSRTPGQGLHEQYF	TGTGCCACCAGCAGGACCCCGGGACAGGGTCTCCACGAGCAGTACTTC
TRBJ1-1	TRBD1	few	TRBV18	CASSPGTGGTEAFF	TGTGCCAGCTCCCCAGGGACAGGGGGCACTGAAGCTTTCTTT
TRBJ2-7	-	-	TRBV5-4	CASSLDGGTYEQYF	TGTGCCAGCAGCTTGGACGGCGGGACCTACGAGCAGTACTTC
TRBJ1-4	TRBD1	-	TRBV7-6	CASSPAGGVGEKLFF	TGTGCCAGCAGCCCGGCAGGGGGAGTCGGTGAAAAACTGTTTTTT
TRBJ2-1	TRBD2	-	TRBV20-1	CSAWTSGRWFF	TGCAGTGCTTGGACTAGCGGGAGGTGGTTCTTC
TRBJ1-5	TRBD1	-	TRBV28	CASGKDRSNQPQHF	TGTGCCAGCGGAAAGGACAGGAGTAATCAGCCCCAGCATTTT
TRBJ2-7	-	-	TRBV2	CASRGDRTLSYEQYF	TGTGCCAGCAGAGGCGACAGGACCCTTTCCTACGAGCAGTACTTC
TRBJ2-3	-	once	TRBV27	CASSLSGFTDTQYF	TGTGCCAGCAGTTTAAGCGGGTTCACAGATACGCAGTATTTT
TRBJ1-2	-	-	TRBV6-1	CASSETPSVSYGYTF	TGTGCCAGCAGTGAAACCCCGTCAGTCTCCTATGGCTACACCTTC
TRBJ2-1	-	once	TRBV6-6	CASSQGSSYNEQFF	TGTGCCAGCAGCCAGGGTAGCTCCTACAATGAGCAGTTCTTC
TRBJ2-5	TRBD1	-	TRBV10-1	CASATGGTATQYF	TGCGCCAGTGCAACAGGGGGAACAGCGACCCAGTACTTC
TRBJ1-5	-	-	TRBV5-1	CASSFGDGNQPQHF	TGCGCCAGCAGCTTCGGGGATGGCAATCAGCCCCAGCATTTT
TRBJ2-1	-	-	TRBV27	CASSLIGTEGNEQFF	TGTGCCAGCAGTTTGATCGGGACGGAGGGAAATGAGCAGTTCTTC
TRBJ1-1	-	-	TRBV19	CASIGRKNTEAFF	TGTGCCAGTATAGGGAGAAAAAACACTGAAGCTTTCTTT
TRBJ2-7	TRBD1	-	TRBV7-2	CASSRQGYSSYEQYF	TGTGCCAGCAGCCGACAGGGCTATAGCTCCTACGAGCAGTACTTC
TRBJ2-5	-	few	TRBV5-6	CASRNQGRGTQYF	TGTGCCAGCAGGAATCAGGGAAGAGGGACCCAGTACTTC
TRBJ2-2	-	-	TRBV5-4	CASSPEVGGRFGELFF	TGTGCCAGCAGCCCCGAAGTGGGGGGGCGGTTCGGGGAGCTGTTTTTT
TRBJ1-1	-	-	TRBV7-3	CASSLRAAGDTEAFF	TGTGCCAGCAGCTTAAGGGCGGCAGGGGACACTGAAGCTTTCTTT
TRBJ2-2	-	-	TRBV5-1	CASSLGGMMSGELFF	TGCGCCAGCAGCTTGGGAGGAATGATGTCCGGGGAGCTGTTTTTT
TRBJ2-1	TRBD1	few	TRBV15	CATSKTGITYNEQFF	TGTGCCACCAGCAAGACAGGGATAACCTACAATGAGCAGTTCTTC
TRBJ2-7	-	once	TRBV7-3	CASSLDSGEQYF	TGTGCCAGCAGCTTAGACTCGGGCGAGCAGTACTTC
TRBJ1-5	-	-	TRBV19	CASRRELDQPQHF	TGTGCCAGTAGGCGGGAGCTGGATCAGCCCCAGCATTTT
TRBJ2-3	TRBD1	-	TRBV5-1	CASSLKGGDSGQYF	TGCGCCAGCAGCTTGAAGGGTGGGGACAGCGGGCAGTATTTT
TRBJ2-7	-	few	TRBV5-4	CASSAGGIRSSYEQYF	TGTGCCAGCAGCGCTGGGGGGATAAGGAGCTCCTACGAGCAGTACTTC
TRBJ1-1	-	-	TRBV11-2	CASGRRYTEAFF	TGTGCCAGCGGCCGGCGGTACACTGAAGCTTTCTTT
TRBJ1-3	-	-	TRBV9	CASSVAPGAGGNTIYF	TGTGCCAGCAGCGTAGCTCCAGGGGCCGGTGGAAACACCATATATTTT
TRBJ2-5	-	-	TRBV27	CASSREFGFETQYF	TGTGCCAGCAGTCGGGAATTCGGTTTTGAGACCCAGTACTTC
TRBJ2-5	TRBD2	-	TRBV28	CASTPTSATSGRLKTQYF	TGTGCCAGCACCCCAACGTCGGCGACTAGCGGGAGGCTAAAGACCCAGTACTTC
TRBJ1-1	-	-	TRBV5-5	CASSQQSTEAFF	TGTGCCAGCAGCCAACAGAGCACTGAAGCTTTCTTT
TRBJ2-5	-	-	TRBV7-7	CASSPGAETQYF	TGTGCTAGCAGCCCGGGAGCCGAGACCCAGTACTTC
TRBJ2-4	-	-	TRBV19	CASSIDHGRGWGSKNIQYF	TGTGCCAGTAGTATAGATCATGGTAGGGGCTGGGGGTCCAAAAACATTCAGTACTTC
TRBJ2-6	-	-	TRBV18	CASSPGGTGANVLTF	TGTGCCAGCTCACCAGGGGGAACTGGGGCCAACGTCCTGACTTTC
TRBJ2-7	-	once	TRBV7-2	CASSSWPGGLSYEQYF	TGTGCCAGCAGCTCATGGCCCGGGGGCCTTTCCTACGAGCAGTACTTC
TRBJ2-3	-	medium-sized	TRBV14	CASSQGARSDTQYF	TGTGCCAGCAGCCAAGGAGCTAGATCTGATACGCAGTATTTT
TRBJ1-1	-	few	TRBV19	CASSTTEMNTEAFF	TGTGCCAGTTCTACCACAGAGATGAACACTGAAGCTTTCTTT
TRBJ2-7	TRBD1	once	TRBV2	CASSDGTGGPQKQYF	TGTGCCAGCAGTGACGGGACAGGGGGGCCTCAAAAGCAGTACTTC
TRBJ2-5	-	once	TRBV6-1	CASSAGGSQETQYF	TGTGCCAGCAGTGCTGGGGGATCTCAAGAGACCCAGTACTTC
TRBJ1-2	TRBD1	once	TRBV6-1	CASSESGQGARYGYTF	TGTGCCAGCAGTGAATCCGGGCAGGGGGCGCGATATGGCTACACCTTC
TRBJ2-5	TRBD2	once	TRBV2	CASSELAGVLETQYF	TGTGCCAGCAGTGAACTAGCGGGAGTGTTAGAGACCCAGTACTTC
TRBJ2-7	TRBD1	-	TRBV18	CASSPTGGYEQYF	TGTGCCAGCTCACCTACAGGGGGGTACGAGCAGTACTTC
TRBJ1-3	TRBD1	-	TRBV5-1	CASSPGTVSGNTIYF	TGCGCCAGCAGTCCCGGGACAGTTTCTGGAAACACCATATATTTT
TRBJ2-1	-	-	TRBV5-1	CASSLIVDSEQFF	TGCGCCAGCAGCTTGATCGTCGACTCGGAGCAGTTCTTC
TRBJ1-1	-	-	TRBV7-8	CASSRGEGNTEAFF	TGTGCCAGCAGCCGAGGAGAGGGTAACACTGAAGCTTTCTTT
TRBJ2-1	-	-	TRBV5-8	CASSLVKIPLAGSAGNEQFF	TGTGCCAGCAGCTTGGTAAAAATCCCCTTAGCAGGGAGTGCCGGCAATGAGCAGTTCTTC
TRBJ1-2	-	-	TRBV6-1	CASSENAGRTASNNYGYTF	TGTGCCAGCAGTGAAAATGCCGGAAGGACAGCCAGTAATAACTATGGCTACACCTTC
TRBJ1-4	TRBD1	-	TRBV19	CASRQGKANEKLFF	TGTGCCAGCCGACAGGGGAAGGCTAATGAAAAACTGTTTTTT
TRBJ2-1	TRBD2	once	TRBV4-1	CASSQDQAGGYFEQFF	TGCGCCAGCAGCCAAGATCAAGCGGGAGGGTACTTTGAGCAGTTCTTC
TRBJ1-5	-	few	TRBV7-9	CASSAWGGSDQPQHF	TGTGCCAGCAGCGCCTGGGGGGGCTCGGATCAGCCCCAGCATTTT
TRBJ2-1	TRBD2	-	TRBV7-8	CASSLVVRGASYNEQFF	TGTGCCAGCAGCTTAGTAGTGCGGGGGGCCTCCTACAATGAGCAGTTCTTC
TRBJ2-1	-	-	TRBV25-1	CASSVSRIYNEQFF	TGTGCCAGCAGTGTTTCGAGGATTTACAATGAGCAGTTCTTC
TRBJ1-2	-	-	TRBV5-4	CASSLDRSYGYTF	TGTGCCAGCAGCTTGGACAGAAGCTATGGCTACACCTTC
TRBJ1-1	TRBD1	few	TRBV25-1	CASSERGRNTEAFF	TGTGCCAGCAGTGAAAGGGGGCGTAACACTGAAGCTTTCTTT
TRBJ1-2	-	-	TRBV2	CASKEGSYGYTF	TGTGCCAGCAAGGAGGGCTCCTATGGCTACACCTTC
TRBJ1-5	-	-	TRBV6-4	CASSDSLGSENSNQPQHF	TGTGCCAGCAGTGACTCGCTTGGCAGCGAAAATAGCAATCAGCCCCAGCATTTT
TRBJ2-3	TRBD2	-	TRBV16	CASSLSGGEEDTQYF	TGTGCCAGCAGTCTCTCGGGAGGAGAAGAAGATACGCAGTATTTT
TRBJ1-3	-	-	TRBV11-2	CASSLDNNRVASGNTIYF	TGTGCCAGCAGCTTAGATAATAACAGAGTTGCCTCTGGAAACACCATATATTTT